This T cell receptor (beta chain) is drawn from a study of blood T cell repertoires in COVID-19. The V end lost 4 bases, the J end lost 3 bases, and 13 bases lay between the germline ends. There are 15 residues in the CDR3. Germline values: CDR1 KGHSH, CDR2 LQKENI. Libraries were prepared by immunoSEQ multiplex PCR; TCRdb keeps only in-frame clonotypes and omits some of them. The repertoire consists of 200,000 to 250,000 clones, with 84% occurring once and the leading ten covering 6.8%. The chain links TRBV18 to TRBJ2-1; no reliable D call. The sample taken for sequencing was PBMCs or T cells enriched from blood (not recorded which). The receptor comes from a woman between 40 and 55 years old who had recovered from COVID-19. The CDR3 reads CASSLLGALYNEQFF. The CDR3 nucleotides are TGTGCCAGCTCACTTCTAGGTGCCCTCTACAATGAGCAGTTCTTC. The entire variable domain, with the rest obtained from reference TRBV18 and TRBJ2-1, is as follows: NAGVMQNPRHLVRRRGQEARLRCSPMKGHSHVYWYRQLPEEGLKFMVYLQKENIIDESGMPKERFSAEFPKEGPSILRIQQVVRGDSAAYFCASSLLGALYNEQFFGPGTRLTVL.